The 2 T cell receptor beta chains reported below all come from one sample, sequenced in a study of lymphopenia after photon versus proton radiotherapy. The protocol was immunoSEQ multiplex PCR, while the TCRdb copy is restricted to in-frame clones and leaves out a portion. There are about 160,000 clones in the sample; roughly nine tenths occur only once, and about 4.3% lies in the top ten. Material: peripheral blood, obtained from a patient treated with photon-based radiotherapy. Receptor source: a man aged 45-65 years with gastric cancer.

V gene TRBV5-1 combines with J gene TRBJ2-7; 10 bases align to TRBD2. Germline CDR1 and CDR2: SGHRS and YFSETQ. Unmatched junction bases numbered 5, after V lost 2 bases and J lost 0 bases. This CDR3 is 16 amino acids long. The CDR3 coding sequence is TGCGCCAGCAGCTTCGGTTCTAGCGGGAGCTCCTACGAGCAGTACTTC. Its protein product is CASSFGSSGSSYEQYF.

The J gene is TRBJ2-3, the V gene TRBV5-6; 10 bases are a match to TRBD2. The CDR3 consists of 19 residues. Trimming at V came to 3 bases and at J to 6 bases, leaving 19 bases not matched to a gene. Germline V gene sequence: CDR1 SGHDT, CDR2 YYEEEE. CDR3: CASSSPLAGGQSEPDTQYF. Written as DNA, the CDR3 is TGTGCCAGCAGCTCCCCGTTAGCGGGAGGCCAATCGGAGCCCGATACGCAGTATTTT.